These 4 T cell receptor beta chains share one sample of origin, sequenced in a study of shared T cell receptors in the human thymus (dated by TCRdb to 2020 to 2023). The method behind the library was the immunoSEQ multiplex PCR assay. Imported from immuneACCESS, the table was reduced by TCRdb to in-frame sequences with V and J called. These copies leave out some clones; in studies compared against another copy, an unresolved V gene accounts for under half, and the cause of the remainder is not known. This sample gives approximately 660,000 clones in total; approximately 90% of them show up just once. Jointly, the top ten make up about 0.01% of the sample. The same sample was also studied in work on human thymus T cells.

What was sequenced was thymocytes. The receptors originated from a boy under three years old with a congenital heart defect. Donor details come from another sample of the same person, matched by shared clones.

This chain uses TRBV7-8 with TRBJ1-4, with D tentatively TRBD1 (6 bases). The V gene lost 5 bases and the J gene lost 4 bases, with 17 bases spanning the gap. This CDR3 contains 16 residues. Germline CDR1 is SGHVS and CDR2 is FQNEAQ. The chain's CDR3 is CASSGGGGAGNEKLFF. CDR3 sequence (DNA): TGTGCCAGCAGCGGAGGGGGGGGCGCGGGTAATGAAAAACTGTTTTTT. Drawing the rest from reference TRBV7-8 and TRBJ1-4, the complete variable domain is GAGVSQSPRYKVAKRGQDVALRCDPISGHVSLFWYQQALGQGPEFLTYFQNEAQLDKSGLPSDRFFAERPEGSVSTLKIQRTQQEDSAVYLCASSGGGGAGNEKLFFGSGTQLSVL.

This chain joins TRBV6-4 and TRBJ2-7, with D possibly being TRBD1 (6 bases). Trimming left V 2 bases short and J 2 bases short, with 7 bases between. This CDR3 has 13 residues. Germline-derived CDR1 and CDR2 are MRHNA and SNTAGT. CDR3: CASSDRDTYEQYF. In DNA, the CDR3 is TGTGCCAGCAGTGACCGGGACACCTACGAGCAGTACTTC.

The CDR3 DNA reads TGCGCCAGCAGCCAAGACGCGACAGGGGCCGAGCAGTACTTC. Its protein product is CASSQDATGAEQYF. This chain links TRBV4-1 with TRBJ2-7; 8 positions agree with TRBD1. The V gene end was trimmed by 0 bases and the J gene end by 6 bases; junction bases not matched to a gene: 4. Germline assignment: CDR1 MGHRA and CDR2 YSYEKL. The CDR3 extends over 14 amino acids.

J is TRBJ2-3 and V is TRBV5-4; 9 nucleotides match TRBD2. With 1 base clipped from V and 2 bases from J, the junction kept 11 bases outside the gene matches. From germline, CDR1 is SGHNT and CDR2 YYREEE (reference sequence). The CDR3 is made up of 18 amino acids. CDR3 nucleotides: TGTGCCAGCAGCTTGTCGGGGCCGACTAGCGGCCCCACAGATACGCAGTATTTT. Residues: CASSLSGPTSGPTDTQYF.